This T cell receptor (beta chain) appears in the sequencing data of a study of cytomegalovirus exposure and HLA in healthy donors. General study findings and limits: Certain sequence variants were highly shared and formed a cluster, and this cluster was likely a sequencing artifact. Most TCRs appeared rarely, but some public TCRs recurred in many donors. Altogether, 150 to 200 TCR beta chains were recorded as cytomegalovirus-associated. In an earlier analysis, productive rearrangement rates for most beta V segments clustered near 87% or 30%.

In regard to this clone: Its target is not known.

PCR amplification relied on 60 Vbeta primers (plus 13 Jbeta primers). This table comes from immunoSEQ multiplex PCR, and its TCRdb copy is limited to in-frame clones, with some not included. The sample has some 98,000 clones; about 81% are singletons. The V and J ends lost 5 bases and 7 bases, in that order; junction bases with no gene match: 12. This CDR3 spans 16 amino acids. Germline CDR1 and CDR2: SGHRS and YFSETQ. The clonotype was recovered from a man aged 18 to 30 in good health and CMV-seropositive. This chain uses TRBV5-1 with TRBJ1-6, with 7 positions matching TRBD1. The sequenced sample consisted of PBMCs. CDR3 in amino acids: CASRPGDSLWNSPLHF. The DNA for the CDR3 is TGCGCCAGCAGGCCCGGGGACAGCCTGTGGAATTCACCCCTCCACTTT.